This T cell receptor (beta chain) was observed in a study of tumor and adjacent non-tumor tissue in lung cancer. General observations from the study: In normal lung, the top 100 clones were significantly more dominant than in tumor.

Trimming cost V 7 bases and J 5 bases; bases outside gene matches: 22. The germline CDR1 and CDR2 sequences are MNHNS and SASEGT. This CDR3 has 20 amino acids. The library came from three nested PCR rounds adapted from ARM-PCR protocols. Using its own MiXCR run on the multiplex PCR reads, TCRdb lists one record per CDR3 protein. The sample holds 70,000 to 90,000 distinct CDR3 sequences, 55% to 70% seen once. With regard to this clonotype: Its antigen is as yet unknown. The CDR3 end shows no conserved phenylalanine or tryptophan, and so a read error is likely.

The template was RNA from unsorted bulk tissue. This non-tumor lung sample came from over 3 cm beyond the tumor edge. The sequencing sample was made of distant non-tumor lung tissue. This receptor was identified in a woman aged 50 to 60 with non-small cell lung cancer. The genes are TRBV6-1 and TRBJ2-2; 10 nucleotides align to TRBD1. For the CDR3, the DNA is TGTGCCAGCACTGATCTCACCGGGACAGGGGTCCTCCTTCAGACCGGGGAGCTGTTTTCT. It codes for CASTDLTGTGVLLQTGELFS.